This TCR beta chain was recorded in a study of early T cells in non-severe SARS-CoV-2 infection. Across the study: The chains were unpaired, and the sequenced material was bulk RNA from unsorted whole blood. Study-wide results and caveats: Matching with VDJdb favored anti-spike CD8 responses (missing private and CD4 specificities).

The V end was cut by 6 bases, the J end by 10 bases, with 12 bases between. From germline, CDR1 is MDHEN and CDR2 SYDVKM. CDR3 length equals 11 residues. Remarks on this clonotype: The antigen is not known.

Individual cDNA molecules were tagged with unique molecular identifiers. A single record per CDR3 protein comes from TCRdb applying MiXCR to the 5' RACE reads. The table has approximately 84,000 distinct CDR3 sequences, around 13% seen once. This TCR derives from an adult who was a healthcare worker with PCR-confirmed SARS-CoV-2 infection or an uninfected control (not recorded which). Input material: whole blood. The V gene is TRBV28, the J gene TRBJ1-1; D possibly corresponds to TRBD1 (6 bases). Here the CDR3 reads CASSPGAGAFF. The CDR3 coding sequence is TGTGCCAGCAGCCCGGGGGCAGGAGCTTTCTTT.